The 17 T cell receptor beta chains below were found in one sample sequenced in a study of long-term antiretroviral therapy in people with HIV. Investigators performed immunoSEQ version v3.0 at survey level. Clones were sequenced by immunoSEQ multiplex PCR, and TCRdb holds only the in-frame ones, with some missing. Of tens of thousands of clones in the sample, around 90% were seen once. Sequencing was performed on unsorted PBMCs, taken around 5 years after starting antiretroviral therapy. These receptors originate from a woman in her forties with HIV.

The chain carries TRBV2 and TRBJ2-1; 11 bases fit TRBD2. CDR3 length equals 14 residues. With 5 bases clipped from V and 4 bases from J, the junction kept 1 base outside the gene matches. Germline V gene lookup returns CDR1 SNHLY and CDR2 FYNNEI. CDR3 residues: CASSLAGGYNEQFF. DNA of the CDR3: TGTGCCAGCAGTCTAGCGGGGGGTTACAATGAGCAGTTCTTC.

The rearrangement joins TRBV27 to TRBJ1-4, with D possibly TRBD1 on 6 matching bases. V shed 4 bases and J shed 6 bases, with 12 bases lying between them. The CDR3 runs 14 residues. Germline assignment: CDR1 MNHEY and CDR2 SMNVEV (reference sequence). The CDR3 sequence is CASSSRGGYEKLFF. The CDR3 coding sequence is TGTGCCAGCAGTTCCCGAGGGGGGTATGAAAAACTGTTTTTT.

This clone showed up just once. The rearrangement uses TRBV29-1 and TRBJ2-7; the match to TRBD2 covers 14 bases. The CDR3 is 15 residues long. Germline V lookup: CDR1 SQVTM, CDR2 ANQGSEA. The V gene end was trimmed by 5 bases and the J gene end by 5 bases; junction bases not matched to a gene: 8. In DNA, the CDR3 is TGCAGCGTTCTTATCGGGACTAGCGGGAGCCACGAGCAGTACTTC. It codes for CSVLIGTSGSHEQYF.

The V call is TRBV30, the J call TRBJ1-1; 7 positions agree with TRBD1. V was pared by 3 bases and J by 8 bases, with 3 bases of the junction left unmatched. The CDR3 is made up of 11 amino acids. Per the germline V gene, CDR1 is GTSNPN and CDR2 is SVGIG (reference sequence). CDR3 sequence (DNA): TGTGCCTGGAGCCCAGGGGGGGAAGCTTTCTTT. Protein sequence: CAWSPGGEAFF.

This clone showed up just a few times. The V and J genes are TRBV19 and TRBJ1-1; no reliable D call. The CDR3 is 11 amino acids. V lost 7 bases and J 1 base, leaving 4 bases between the germline ends. Germline lookup yields CDR1 LNHDA and CDR2 SQIVND (reference sequence). The CDR3 sequence is CASTWNTEAFF. The CDR3 region has the DNA TGTGCCAGTACATGGAACACTGAAGCTTTCTTT.

The chain combines TRBV6-5 with TRBJ1-2; D not certain. The germline V gene encodes CDR1 MNHEY and CDR2 SVGAGI. V lost 11 bases, J lost 5 bases, and 15 bases lay in between. The length of the CDR3 is 12 residues. The CDR3 DNA reads as TGTGCCGCAAGGGAGGGTTTGTATGGCTACACCTTC. It is translated as CAAREGLYGYTF.

This chain uses TRBV14 with TRBJ2-7; D unresolved. The V end was cut by 1 base, the J end by 6 bases, with 10 bases between. In germline, CDR1 is SGHDN, CDR2 FVKESK. The CDR3 spans 13 residues. The CDR3 nucleotides are TGTGCCAGCAGCCAAGTTCCGTATTCCGAGCAGTACTTC. Translated, it gives CASSQVPYSEQYF.

The V and J genes are TRBV11-2 and TRBJ1-1; D remains ambiguous. Germline V lookup: CDR1 SGHAT, CDR2 FQNNGV. V was shortened by 5 bases and J by 0 bases, with 16 bases between the two germline ends. This CDR3 has 16 residues. In nucleotides, the CDR3 is TGTGCCAGCAGCGTAAAAGAAAGGATCATGAACACTGAAGCTTTCTTT. It specifies CASSVKERIMNTEAFF.

The J gene is TRBJ2-7, the V gene TRBV18, with 7 positions matching TRBD1. This CDR3 comprises 16 residues. With V trimmed by 3 bases and J by 0 bases, 8 bases remained unmatched. In germline, CDR1 is KGHSH, CDR2 LQKENI. The chain's CDR3 is CASSPTTGSFSYEQYF. The CDR3 nucleotides read TGTGCCAGCTCACCGACGACAGGGTCGTTCTCCTACGAGCAGTACTTC.

The chain has TRBV9 and TRBJ2-2; maybe TRBD2 (6 bases). V was pared by 3 bases and J by 6 bases, with 12 bases between. The CDR3 runs 14 residues. CDR1 is SGDLS, CDR2 YYNGEE, per germline. As DNA, the CDR3 is TGTGCCAGCAGCGGGGGGGAGACGTCCGGGGAGCTGTTTTTT. Its translation is CASSGGETSGELFF. Complete variable domain (other parts from reference TRBV9 and TRBJ2-2): DSGVTQTPKHLITATGQRVTLRCSPRSGDLSVYWYQQSLDQGLQFLIQYYNGEERAKGNILERFSAQQFPDLHSELNLSSLELGDSALYFCASSGGETSGELFFGEGSRLTVL.

This clone was observed once. The chain has TRBV30 and TRBJ2-1; no definite D call. The V end was cut by 0 bases, the J end by 8 bases, with 5 bases between. Germline V gives CDR1 GTSNPN, CDR2 SVGIG (reference sequence). CDR3 length: 11 amino acids. CDR3 DNA sequence: TGTGCCTGGAGTGTACTCGATGAGCAGTTCTTC. Encoded protein: CAWSVLDEQFF.

The chain combines TRBV5-1 with TRBJ2-7, with 7 nucleotides matching TRBD2. Trimming removed 1 base from V and 1 base from J; junction bases left unmatched: 5. CDR1 SGHRS and CDR2 YFSETQ come from the germline V gene. CDR3 length: 15 residues. The CDR3: CASSLYPGRSYEQYF. The CDR3 DNA reads as TGCGCCAGCAGCTTGTATCCCGGGAGGTCCTACGAGCAGTACTTC.

V and J are TRBV10-1 and TRBJ2-7; unclear D gene. Trimming stripped 4 bases from V and 0 bases from J, with 7 bases between. The CDR3 runs 13 residues. In germline, CDR1 is WNHNN, CDR2 SYGVQD (reference sequence). The chain's CDR3 is CASSGASSYEQYF. Here the CDR3 DNA reads TGCGCCAGCAGTGGGGCCAGCTCCTACGAGCAGTACTTC.

The table lists this clone with a count of one. The rearrangement uses TRBV11-3 and TRBJ2-3; 10 bases are a match to TRBD2. V gave up 1 base and J gave up 4 bases; unmatched junction bases: 8. Germline loops: CDR1 SGHNT, CDR2 YENEEA. The length of the CDR3 is 17 residues. The CDR3 sequence: CASSLGGASGGADTQYF. DNA for the CDR3: TGTGCCAGCAGCTTAGGGGGGGCTAGCGGGGGCGCAGATACGCAGTATTTT.

The chain combines TRBV29-1 with TRBJ2-2; D is uncertain. Germline V lookup: CDR1 SQVTM, CDR2 ANQGSEA. The V and J ends lost 6 bases and 5 bases respectively, with 10 bases between them. The CDR3 runs to 12 residues. The CDR3 DNA sequence: TGCAGCGTGCCTTACAAGACCGGGGAGCTGTTTTTT. It is translated as CSVPYKTGELFF.

The V call is TRBV10-3, the J call TRBJ2-2; D may be TRBD1 (7 bases). V lost 6 bases to trimming and J lost 7 bases, with 12 bases between them. The CDR3 spans 13 residues. Germline V lookup: CDR1 ENHRY, CDR2 SYGVKD. CDR3 protein: CAIRGTAGGELFF. The CDR3 DNA reads as TGTGCCATCAGGGGGACAGCGGGCGGGGAGCTGTTTTTT.

The V call is TRBV9, the J call TRBJ2-1, with TRBD2 matching 11 bases. This CDR3 comprises 15 residues. The V gene's germline CDR1 is SGDLS and CDR2 YYNGEE. V lost 3 bases and J lost 3; bases outside the gene matches: 2. CDR3: CASSATSGSYNEQFF. CDR3 DNA sequence: TGTGCCAGCAGCGCCACTAGCGGGAGCTACAATGAGCAGTTCTTC.